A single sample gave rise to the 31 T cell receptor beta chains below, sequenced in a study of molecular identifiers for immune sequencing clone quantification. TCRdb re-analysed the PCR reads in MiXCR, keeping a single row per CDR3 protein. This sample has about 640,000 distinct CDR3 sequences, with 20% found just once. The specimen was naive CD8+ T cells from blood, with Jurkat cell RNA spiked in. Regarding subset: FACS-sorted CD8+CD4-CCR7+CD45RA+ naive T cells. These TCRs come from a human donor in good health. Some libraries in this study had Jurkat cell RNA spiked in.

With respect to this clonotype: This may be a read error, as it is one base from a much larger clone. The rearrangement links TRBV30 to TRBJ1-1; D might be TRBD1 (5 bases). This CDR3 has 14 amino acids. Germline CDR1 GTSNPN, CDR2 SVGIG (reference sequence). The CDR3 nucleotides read TGTGCCTGGAGTGTGGGGCCCGGAGGCACTAAAGCTTTCTTT. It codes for CAWSVGPGGTKAFF. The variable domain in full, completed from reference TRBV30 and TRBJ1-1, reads SQTIHQWPATLVQPVGSPLSLECTVEGTSNPNLYWYRQAAGRGLQLLFYSVGIGQISSEVPQNLSASRPQDRQFILSSKKLLLSDSGFYLCAWSVGPGGTKAFFGQGTRLTVV.

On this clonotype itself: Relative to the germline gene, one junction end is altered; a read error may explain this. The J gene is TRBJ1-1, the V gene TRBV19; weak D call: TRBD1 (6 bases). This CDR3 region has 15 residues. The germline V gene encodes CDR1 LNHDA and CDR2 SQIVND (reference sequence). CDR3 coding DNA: TGCGCCAGTAGTACCCTCACAGGGCTCAACACTGAAGCTTTCTTT. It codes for CASSTLTGLNTEAFF.

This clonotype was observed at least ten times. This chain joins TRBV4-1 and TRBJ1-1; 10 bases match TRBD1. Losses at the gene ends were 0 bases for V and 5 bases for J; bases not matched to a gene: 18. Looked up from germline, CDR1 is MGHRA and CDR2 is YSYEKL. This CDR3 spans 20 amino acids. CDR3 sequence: CASSQDRGMVTGGSWTEAFF. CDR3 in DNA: TGCGCCAGCAGCCAAGATCGGGGAATGGTGACAGGGGGCTCTTGGACTGAAGCTTTCTTT.

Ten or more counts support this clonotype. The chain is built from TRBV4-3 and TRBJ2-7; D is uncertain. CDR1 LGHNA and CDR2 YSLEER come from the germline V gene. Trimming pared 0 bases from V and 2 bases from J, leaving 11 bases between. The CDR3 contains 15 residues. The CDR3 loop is CASSQDKGKAYEQYF. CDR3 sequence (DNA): TGCGCCAGCAGCCAAGATAAGGGTAAGGCCTACGAGCAGTACTTC.

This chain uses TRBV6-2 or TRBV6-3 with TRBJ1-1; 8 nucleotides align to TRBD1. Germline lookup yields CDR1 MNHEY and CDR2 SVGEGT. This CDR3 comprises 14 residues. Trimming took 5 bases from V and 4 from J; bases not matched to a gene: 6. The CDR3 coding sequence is TGTGCCAGCAGTAATCTGGACAGGGTCACTGAAGCTTTCTTT. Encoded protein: CASSNLDRVTEAFF.

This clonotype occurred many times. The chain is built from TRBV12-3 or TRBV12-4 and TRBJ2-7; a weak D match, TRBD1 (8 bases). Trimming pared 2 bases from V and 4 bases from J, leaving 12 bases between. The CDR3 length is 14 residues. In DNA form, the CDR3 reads TGTGCCAGCAGTTTAACAGGGGGAGGGTACGAGCAGTACTTC. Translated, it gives CASSLTGGGYEQYF.

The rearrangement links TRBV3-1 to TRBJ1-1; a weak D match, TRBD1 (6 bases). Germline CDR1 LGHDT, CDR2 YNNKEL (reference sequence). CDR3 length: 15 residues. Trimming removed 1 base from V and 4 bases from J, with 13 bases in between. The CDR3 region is CASSQGAGGSTEAFF. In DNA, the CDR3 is TGTGCCAGCAGCCAAGGGGCGGGGGGCAGCACTGAAGCTTTCTTT.

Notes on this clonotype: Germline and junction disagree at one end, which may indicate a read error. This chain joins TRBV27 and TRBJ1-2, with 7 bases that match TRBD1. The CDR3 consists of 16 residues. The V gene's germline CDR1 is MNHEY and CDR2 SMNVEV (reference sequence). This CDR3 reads CTSSLLGGQGEGGYTF. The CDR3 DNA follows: TGTACCAGCAGTCTACTAGGGGGCCAGGGTGAGGGCGGCTACACCTTC.

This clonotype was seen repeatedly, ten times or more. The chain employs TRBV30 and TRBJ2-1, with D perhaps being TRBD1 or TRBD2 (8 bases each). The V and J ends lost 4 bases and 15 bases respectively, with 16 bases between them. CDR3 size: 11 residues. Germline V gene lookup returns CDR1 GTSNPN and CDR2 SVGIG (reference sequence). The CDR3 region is CAWIQGAGGFF. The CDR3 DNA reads TGTGCCTGGATCCAGGGGGCGGGAGGGTTCTTC.

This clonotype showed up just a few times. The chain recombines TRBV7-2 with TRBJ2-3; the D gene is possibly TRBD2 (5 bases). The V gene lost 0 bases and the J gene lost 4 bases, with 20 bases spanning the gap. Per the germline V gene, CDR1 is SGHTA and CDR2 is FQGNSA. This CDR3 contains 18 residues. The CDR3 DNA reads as TGTGCCAGCAGCTTAGCATGGACCGGACTCAAACGGGCAGATACGCAGTATTTT. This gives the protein CASSLAWTGLKRADTQYF.

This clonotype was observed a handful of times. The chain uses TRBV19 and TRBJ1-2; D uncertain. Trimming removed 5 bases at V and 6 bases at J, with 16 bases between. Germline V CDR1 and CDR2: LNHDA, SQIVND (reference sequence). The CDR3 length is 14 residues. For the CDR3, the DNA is TGTGCCAGTAGTCCCCTCCCGAGAGCAAATGGCTACACCTTC. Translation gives CASSPLPRANGYTF.

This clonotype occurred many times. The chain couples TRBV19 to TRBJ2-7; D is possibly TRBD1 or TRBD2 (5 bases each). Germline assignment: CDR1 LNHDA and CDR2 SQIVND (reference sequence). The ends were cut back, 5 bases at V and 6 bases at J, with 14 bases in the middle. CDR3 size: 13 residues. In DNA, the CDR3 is TGTGCCAGTAGTGTACCCGGGGCGCCCGAGCAGTACTTC. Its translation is CASSVPGAPEQYF.

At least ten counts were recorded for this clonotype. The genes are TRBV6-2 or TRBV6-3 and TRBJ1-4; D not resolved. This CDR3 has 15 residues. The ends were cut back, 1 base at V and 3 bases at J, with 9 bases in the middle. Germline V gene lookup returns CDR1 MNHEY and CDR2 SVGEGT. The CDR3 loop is CASSYYDGPNEKLFF. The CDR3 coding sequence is TGTGCCAGCAGTTACTACGACGGCCCTAATGAAAAACTGTTTTTT.

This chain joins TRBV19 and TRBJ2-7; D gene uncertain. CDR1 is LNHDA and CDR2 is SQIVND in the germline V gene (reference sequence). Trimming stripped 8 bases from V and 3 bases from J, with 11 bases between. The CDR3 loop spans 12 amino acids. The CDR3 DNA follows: TGTGCCAGTGGCAGGAACGGCTACGAGCAGTACTTC. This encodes CASGRNGYEQYF. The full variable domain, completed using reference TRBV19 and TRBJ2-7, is DGGITQSPKYLFRKEGQNVTLSCEQNLNHDAMYWYRQDPGQGLRLIYYSQIVNDFQKGDIAEGYSVSREKKESFPLTVTSAQKNPTAFYLCASGRNGYEQYFGPGTRLTVT.

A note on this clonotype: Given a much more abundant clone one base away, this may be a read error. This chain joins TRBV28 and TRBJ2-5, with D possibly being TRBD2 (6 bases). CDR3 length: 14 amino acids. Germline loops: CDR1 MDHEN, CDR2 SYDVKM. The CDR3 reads CANSFPGGTETQYF. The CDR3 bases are TGTGCCAACAGTTTTCCTGGAGGGACAGAGACCCAGTACTTC.

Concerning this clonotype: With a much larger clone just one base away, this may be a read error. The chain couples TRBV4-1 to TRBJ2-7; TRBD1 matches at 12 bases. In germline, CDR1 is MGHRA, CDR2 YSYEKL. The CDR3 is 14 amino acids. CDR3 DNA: TGCGCCAGCGCACCGGGACAGGGGGCGAACGAGCGGTACTTC. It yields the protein CASAPGQGANERYF.

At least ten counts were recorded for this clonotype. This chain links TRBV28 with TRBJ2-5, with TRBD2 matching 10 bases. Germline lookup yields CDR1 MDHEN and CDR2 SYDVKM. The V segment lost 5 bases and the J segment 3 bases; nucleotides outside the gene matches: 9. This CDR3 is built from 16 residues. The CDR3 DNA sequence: TGTGCCAGCAGTCCAACGCTAGCGGGAGTGAAAGAGACCCAGTACTTC. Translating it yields CASSPTLAGVKETQYF.

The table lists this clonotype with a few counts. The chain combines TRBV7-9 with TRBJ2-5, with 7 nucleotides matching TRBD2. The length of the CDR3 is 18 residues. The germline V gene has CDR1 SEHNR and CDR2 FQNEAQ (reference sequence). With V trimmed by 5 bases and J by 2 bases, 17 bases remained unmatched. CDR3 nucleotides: TGTGCCAGCAGCCATCCCCTATCAGCGGGGATGGATCAAGAGACCCAGTACTTC. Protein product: CASSHPLSAGMDQETQYF. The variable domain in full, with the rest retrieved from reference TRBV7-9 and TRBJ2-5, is DTGVSQNPRHKITKRGQNVTFRCDPISEHNRLYWYRQTLGQGPEFLTYFQNEAQLEKSRLLSDRFSAERPKGSFSTLEIQRTEQGDSAMYLCASSHPLSAGMDQETQYFGPGTRLLVL.

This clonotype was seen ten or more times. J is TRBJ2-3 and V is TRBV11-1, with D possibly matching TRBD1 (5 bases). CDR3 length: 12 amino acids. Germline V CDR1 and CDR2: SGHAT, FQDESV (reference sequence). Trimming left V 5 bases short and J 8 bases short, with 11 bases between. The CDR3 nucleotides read TGTGCCAGCAGCACCGAAGGGGTTACGCAGTATTTT. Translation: CASSTEGVTQYF.

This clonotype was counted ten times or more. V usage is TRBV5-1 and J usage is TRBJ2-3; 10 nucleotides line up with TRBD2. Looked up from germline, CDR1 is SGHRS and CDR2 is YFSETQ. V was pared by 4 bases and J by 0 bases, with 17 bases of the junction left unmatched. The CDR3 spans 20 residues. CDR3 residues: CASSTPTSGLRTTSTDTQYF. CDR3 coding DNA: TGCGCCAGCAGCACGCCGACTAGCGGGCTTCGCACTACTAGCACAGATACGCAGTATTTT.

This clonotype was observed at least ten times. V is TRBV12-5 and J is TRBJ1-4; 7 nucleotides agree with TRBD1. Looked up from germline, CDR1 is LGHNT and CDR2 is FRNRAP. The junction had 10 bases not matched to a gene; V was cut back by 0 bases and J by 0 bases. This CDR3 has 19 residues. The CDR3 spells CASGLVTGADAATNEKLFF. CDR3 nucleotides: TGTGCTAGTGGTTTGGTAACAGGGGCGGACGCTGCAACTAATGAAAAACTGTTTTTT.

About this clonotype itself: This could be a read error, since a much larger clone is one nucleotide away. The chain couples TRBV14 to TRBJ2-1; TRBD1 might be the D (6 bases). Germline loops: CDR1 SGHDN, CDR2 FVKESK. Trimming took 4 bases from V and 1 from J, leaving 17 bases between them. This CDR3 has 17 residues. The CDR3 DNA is TGTGCCAGCAGCCCTTCTGGGACAATCGGTTCCTACAATGAGCAGTTCTTC. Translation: CASSPSGTIGSYNEQFF.

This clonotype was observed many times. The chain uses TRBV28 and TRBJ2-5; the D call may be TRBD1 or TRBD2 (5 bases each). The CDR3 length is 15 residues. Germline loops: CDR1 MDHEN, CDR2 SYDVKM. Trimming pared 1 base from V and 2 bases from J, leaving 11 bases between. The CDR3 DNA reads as TGTGCCAGCAGTTTATCAACGGGACCGCAAGAGACCCAGTACTTC. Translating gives CASSLSTGPQETQYF.

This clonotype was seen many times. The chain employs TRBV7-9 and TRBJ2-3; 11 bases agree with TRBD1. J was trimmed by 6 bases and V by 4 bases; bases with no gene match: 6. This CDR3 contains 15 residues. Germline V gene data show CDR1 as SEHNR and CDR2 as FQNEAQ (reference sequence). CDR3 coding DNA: TGTGCCAGCAGCTCGAGGACAGGGGGCATGGATACGCAGTATTTT. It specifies CASSSRTGGMDTQYF.

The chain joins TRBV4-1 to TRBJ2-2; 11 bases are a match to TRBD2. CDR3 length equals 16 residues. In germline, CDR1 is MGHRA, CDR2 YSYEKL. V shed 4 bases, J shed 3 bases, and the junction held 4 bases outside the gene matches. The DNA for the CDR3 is TGCGCCAGCAGCCCGCTGGGACTAGCGGACACCGGGGAGCTGTTTTTT. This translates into CASSPLGLADTGELFF.

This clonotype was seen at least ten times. The DNA of the CDR3 is TGTGCCAGCAGCTTGTCGGCAGGGGCGGAGTACGAGCAGTACTTC. It yields the protein CASSLSAGAEYEQYF. This sequence joins TRBV5-4 and TRBJ2-7; a weak D match, TRBD1 (6 bases). Trimming took off 1 base at V and 4 bases at J, with 15 bases between the two ends. The CDR3 sequence is 15 residues long. Germline CDR1 reads SGHNT; CDR2 reads YYREEE (reference sequence).

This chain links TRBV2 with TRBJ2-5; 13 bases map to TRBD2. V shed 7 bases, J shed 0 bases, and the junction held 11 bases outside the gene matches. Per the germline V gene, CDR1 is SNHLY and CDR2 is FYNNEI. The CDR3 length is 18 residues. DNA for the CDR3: TGTGCCAGCAAGGATCCGGGACTAGCGGGGTTGTACCAAGAGACCCAGTACTTC. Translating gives CASKDPGLAGLYQETQYF.

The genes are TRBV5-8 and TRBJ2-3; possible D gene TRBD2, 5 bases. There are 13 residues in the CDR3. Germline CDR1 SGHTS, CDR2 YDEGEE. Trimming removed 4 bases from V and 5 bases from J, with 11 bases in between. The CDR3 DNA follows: TGTGCCAGCAGCAATGGAGGTTTAGATACGCAGTATTTT. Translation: CASSNGGLDTQYF.

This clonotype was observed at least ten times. The DNA of the CDR3 is TGTGCCAGCAGTTTAGTTTCCTCAGGATATGGCTACACCTTC. Protein: CASSLVSSGYGYTF. The chain carries TRBV12-3 or TRBV12-4 and TRBJ1-2, with unresolved D. The ends were cut back, 1 base at V and 5 bases at J, with 11 bases in the middle. The CDR3 covers 14 residues.

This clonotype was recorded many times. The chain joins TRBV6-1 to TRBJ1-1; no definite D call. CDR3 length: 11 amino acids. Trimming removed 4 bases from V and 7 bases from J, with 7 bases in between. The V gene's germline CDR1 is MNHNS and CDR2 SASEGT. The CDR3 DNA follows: TGTGCCAGCAGTGCTACGATTGAAGCTTTCTTT. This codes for CASSATIEAFF.

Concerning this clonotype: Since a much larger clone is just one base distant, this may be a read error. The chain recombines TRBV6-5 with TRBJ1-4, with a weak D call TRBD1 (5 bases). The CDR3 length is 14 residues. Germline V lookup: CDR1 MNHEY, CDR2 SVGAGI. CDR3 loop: CASSYGGASEKLLF. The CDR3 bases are TGTGCCAGCAGTTACGGCGGGGCGTCTGAAAAACTGCTTTTT.